The 17 T cell receptor beta chains listed next were all sequenced from one sample in a study of CD8 T cells in Susac syndrome. When the RNA was reverse transcribed, random hexamers were used with an input of about 0.45 to 1 ug. TCRdb analysed the immunoSEQ multiplex PCR reads with MiXCR anew, one entry per CDR3 protein. The sample yields 180,000 or so distinct CDR3 sequences, 90% to 96% seen once. The sequenced material came from CD4+ T cells from PBMCs. These receptors came from a human donor with multiple sclerosis.

This sequence joins TRBV5-6 and TRBJ2-3, with TRBD2 as a possible D gene (6 bases). The CDR3 spans 13 residues. Germline loops: CDR1 SGHDT, CDR2 YYEEEE. Deletions cut 0 bases from V and 14 bases from J, with 16 bases between. CDR3 sequence: CASSLAVGGTRYF. The CDR3 DNA reads as TGTGCCAGCAGCTTGGCCGTCGGGGGAACACGGTATTTT.

This clonotype has a single count. The chain combines TRBV9 with TRBJ2-5; tentatively, D is TRBD2 (6 bases). The CDR3 covers 16 residues. The germline gives CDR1 SGDLS, CDR2 YYNGEE. Trimming took off 0 bases at V and 4 bases at J, with 16 bases between the two ends. The DNA for the CDR3 is TGTGCCAGCAGCGTAGCGATACTAGCTTCAGGAGAGACCCAGTACTTC. This gives the protein CASSVAILASGETQYF. The full variable domain, with the rest looked up from reference TRBV9 and TRBJ2-5, is DSGVTQTPKHLITATGQRVTLRCSPRSGDLSVYWYQQSLDQGLQFLIQYYNGEERAKGNILERFSAQQFPDLHSELNLSSLELGDSALYFCASSVAILASGETQYFGPGTRLLVL.

This chain joins TRBV7-2 and TRBJ2-2; perhaps TRBD2 as D (6 bases). Trimming stripped 5 bases from V and 7 bases from J, with 14 bases between. Germline values: CDR1 SGHTA, CDR2 FQGNSA. CDR3 size: 14 residues. The CDR3 DNA sequence: TGTGCCAGCAGCACCCCCAGGCGGGGCGGGGAGCTGTTTTTT. Amino acids: CASSTPRRGGELFF.

This chain uses TRBV28 with TRBJ1-6; TRBD1 matches 8 bases. V dropped 6 bases and J dropped 10; count of bases not matched to a gene: 11. The CDR3 has 15 residues. Germline CDR1 is MDHEN and CDR2 is SYDVKM. CDR3 residues: CASSTLTGGRSPLHF. The CDR3 nucleotides are TGTGCCAGCAGCACCTTAACAGGGGGGAGATCACCCCTCCACTTT.

The chain links TRBV29-1 to TRBJ2-5; D is ambiguous. The germline CDR1 and CDR2 sequences are SQVTM and ANQGSEA. This CDR3 is built from 11 residues. V was clipped by 4 bases and J by 2 bases, with 5 bases between them. For the CDR3, the DNA is TGCAGCGTTGGGGGACAAGAGACCCAGTACTTC. It translates to CSVGGQETQYF.

The chain couples TRBV11-3 to TRBJ2-2, with D unresolved. From germline, CDR1 is SGHNT and CDR2 YENEEA. Trimming left V 0 bases short and J 0 bases short, with 2 bases between. The CDR3 is 14 residues long. Here the CDR3 reads CASSLEANTGELFF. The CDR3 region has the DNA TGTGCCAGCAGCTTAGAGGCGAACACCGGGGAGCTGTTTTTT. Based on the CDR3 plus reference TRBV11-3 and TRBJ2-2, the full variable domain is EAGVVQSPRYKIIEKKQPVAFWCNPISGHNTLYWYLQNLGQGPELLIRYENEEAVDDSQLPKDRFSAERLKGVDSTLKIQPAELGDSAVYLCASSLEANTGELFFGEGSRLTVL.

This chain uses TRBV5-6 with TRBJ1-1, with a weak D call TRBD1 (5 bases). The CDR3 is 11 amino acids. From germline, CDR1 is SGHDT and CDR2 YYEEEE. V lost 4 bases and J lost 7, with 8 bases in between. CDR3 in amino acids: CASSRDDEAFF. CDR3 bases: TGTGCCAGCAGCCGGGACGATGAAGCTTTCTTT.

The chain's CDR3 is CASSLLGTTDTQYF. The CDR3, as DNA: TGCGCCAGCAGCCTGCTAGGGACCACAGATACGCAGTATTTT. V usage is TRBV5-1 and J usage is TRBJ2-3, with D tentatively TRBD1 or TRBD2 (5 bases each). Germline CDR1 and CDR2: SGHRS and YFSETQ. The CDR3 is 14 amino acids. V was clipped by 4 bases and J by 2 bases, with 11 bases between them.

The CDR3 DNA follows: TGTGCCAGCAGCTCCCTCAGGGGCGCGTACAATGAGCAGTTCTTC. This translates into CASSSLRGAYNEQFF. The V gene is TRBV7-8, the J gene TRBJ2-1; D may be TRBD1 (6 bases). The CDR3 loop spans 15 amino acids. The V end lost 4 bases, the J end lost 4 bases, and 14 bases lay between the germline ends. Germline-derived CDR1 and CDR2 are SGHVS and FQNEAQ.

This clonotype has a handful of counts. The chain has TRBV6-1 and TRBJ1-2; TRBD1 matches at 7 bases. J lost 5 bases, V lost 6 bases, and 9 bases had no gene match. CDR1 is MNHNS, CDR2 SASEGT, per germline. The CDR3 sequence is 14 residues long. The CDR3 spells CASSPSGQRYGYTF. The CDR3, as DNA: TGTGCCAGCAGCCCATCGGGACAGCGGTATGGCTACACCTTC.

The chain recombines TRBV21-1 with TRBJ1-1; TRBD1 is the table's D call, not checked against the DNA. TRBV21-1 has pseudogene status. The CDR3 has 16 amino acids. CDR3 residues: CASSKGSGRGNTEAFF. The CDR3 DNA reads TGTGCCAGCAGCAAAGGGTCAGGGCGGGGGAACACTGAAGCTTTCTTT.

This rearrangement joins TRBV29-1 to TRBJ1-1, with D uncertain. CDR3 size: 13 residues. Germline V gene data show CDR1 as SQVTM and CDR2 as ANQGSEA. V dropped 7 bases and J dropped 1 base, with 13 bases sitting between them. The CDR3 protein is CSAQPSPNTEAFF. The CDR3 bases are TGCAGCGCCCAACCTAGCCCGAACACTGAAGCTTTCTTT.

This clonotype has only one observation. The chain links TRBV3-1 to TRBJ1-2, with D possibly matching TRBD1 (6 bases). V was shortened by 4 bases and J by 3 bases, with 12 bases between the two germline ends. Germline lookup yields CDR1 LGHDT and CDR2 YNNKEL (reference sequence). The CDR3 covers 14 residues. The CDR3 DNA follows: TGTGCCAGCAGCCTCTCGGGGGCACACTATGGCTACACCTTC. Amino acids: CASSLSGAHYGYTF.

The chain is built from TRBV2 and TRBJ1-1; D call uncertain. The length of the CDR3 is 17 residues. Germline-derived CDR1 and CDR2 are SNHLY and FYNNEI. Trimming pared 0 bases from V and 0 bases from J, leaving 14 bases between. CDR3 in amino acids: CASSEAHPARVNTEAFF. The CDR3, as DNA: TGTGCCAGCAGTGAAGCCCATCCAGCGAGAGTGAACACTGAAGCTTTCTTT.

V usage is TRBV5-1 and J usage is TRBJ2-1; 9 bases line up with TRBD2. CDR1 and CDR2 from the germline V gene are SGHRS and YFSETQ. The CDR3 is 15 amino acids. Germline trimming cut 0 bases from V and 4 bases from J; bases unmatched to any gene: 2. The DNA for the CDR3 is TGCGCCAGCAGCTTGGCGGGACTAGCATACAATGAGCAGTTCTTC. As protein: CASSLAGLAYNEQFF.

The chain couples TRBV5-1 to TRBJ2-1, with a possible D match to TRBD2 (5 bases). Deletions cut 1 base from V and 5 bases from J, with 13 bases between. CDR3 length: 15 residues. Germline V gives CDR1 SGHRS, CDR2 YFSETQ. CDR3 amino acids: CASSLRGFADNEQFF. CDR3 DNA sequence: TGCGCCAGCAGCTTGAGAGGGTTCGCCGACAATGAGCAGTTCTTC.

CDR3 in amino acids: CASNGRVSTDTQYF. CDR3 coding DNA: TGTGCCAGCAACGGGCGGGTGAGCACAGATACGCAGTATTTT. This sequence joins TRBV25-1 and TRBJ2-3; D possibly corresponds to TRBD2 (5 bases). Trimming stripped 7 bases from V and 0 bases from J, with 11 bases between. This CDR3 spans 14 amino acids. CDR1 is MGHDK, CDR2 SYGVNS, per germline.